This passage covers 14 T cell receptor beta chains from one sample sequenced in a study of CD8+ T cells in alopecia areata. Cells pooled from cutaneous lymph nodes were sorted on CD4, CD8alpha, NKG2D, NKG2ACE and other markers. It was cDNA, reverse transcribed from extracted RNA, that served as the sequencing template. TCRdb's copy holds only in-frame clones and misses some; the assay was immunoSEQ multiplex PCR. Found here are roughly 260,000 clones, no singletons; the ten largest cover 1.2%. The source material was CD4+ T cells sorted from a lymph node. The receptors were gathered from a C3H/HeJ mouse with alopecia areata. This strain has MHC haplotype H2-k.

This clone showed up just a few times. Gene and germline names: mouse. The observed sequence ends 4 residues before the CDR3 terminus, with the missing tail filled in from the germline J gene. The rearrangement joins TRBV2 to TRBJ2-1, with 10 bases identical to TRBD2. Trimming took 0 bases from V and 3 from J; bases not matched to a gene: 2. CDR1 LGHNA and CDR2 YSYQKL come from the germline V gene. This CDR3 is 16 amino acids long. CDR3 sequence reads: CASSQDWGGGYAEQFF. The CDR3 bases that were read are TGTGCCAGCAGCCAAGACTGGGGGGGCGGCTATGCT.

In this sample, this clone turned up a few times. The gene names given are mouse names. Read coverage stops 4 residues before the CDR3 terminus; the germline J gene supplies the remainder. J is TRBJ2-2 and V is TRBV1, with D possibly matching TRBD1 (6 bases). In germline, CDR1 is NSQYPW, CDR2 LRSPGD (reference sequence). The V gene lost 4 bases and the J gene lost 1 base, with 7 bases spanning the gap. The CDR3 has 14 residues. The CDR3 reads CTCSDRVNTGQLYF. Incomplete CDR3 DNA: TGCACCTGCAGTGACAGGGTAAACACCGGG. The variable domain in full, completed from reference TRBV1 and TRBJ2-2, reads VTLLEQNPRWRLVPRGQAVNLRCILKNSQYPWMSWYQQDLQKQLQWLFTLRSPGDKEVKSLPGADYLATRVTDTELRLQVANMSQGRTLYCTCSDRVNTGQLYFGEGSKLTVL.

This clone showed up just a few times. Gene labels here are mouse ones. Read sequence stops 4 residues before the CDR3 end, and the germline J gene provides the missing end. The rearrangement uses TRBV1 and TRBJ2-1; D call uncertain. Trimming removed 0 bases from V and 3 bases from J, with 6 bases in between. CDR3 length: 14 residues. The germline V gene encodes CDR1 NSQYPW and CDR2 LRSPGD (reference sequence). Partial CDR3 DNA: TGCACCTGCAGTGCAGAACAGATCTATGCT. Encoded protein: CTCSAEQIYA. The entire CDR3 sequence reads CTCSAEQIYAEQFF. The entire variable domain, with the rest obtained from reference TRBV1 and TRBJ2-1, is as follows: VTLLEQNPRWRLVPRGQAVNLRCILKNSQYPWMSWYQQDLQKQLQWLFTLRSPGDKEVKSLPGADYLATRVTDTELRLQVANMSQGRTLYCTCSAEQIYAEQFFGPGTRLTVL.

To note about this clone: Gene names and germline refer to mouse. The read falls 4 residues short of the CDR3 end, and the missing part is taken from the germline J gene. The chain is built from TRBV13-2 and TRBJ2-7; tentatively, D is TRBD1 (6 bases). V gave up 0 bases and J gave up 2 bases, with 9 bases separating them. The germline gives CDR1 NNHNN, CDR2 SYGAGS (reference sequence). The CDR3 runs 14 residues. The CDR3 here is CASGDAGQPYEQYF. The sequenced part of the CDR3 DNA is TGTGCCAGCGGTGATGCGGGACAACCCTAT.

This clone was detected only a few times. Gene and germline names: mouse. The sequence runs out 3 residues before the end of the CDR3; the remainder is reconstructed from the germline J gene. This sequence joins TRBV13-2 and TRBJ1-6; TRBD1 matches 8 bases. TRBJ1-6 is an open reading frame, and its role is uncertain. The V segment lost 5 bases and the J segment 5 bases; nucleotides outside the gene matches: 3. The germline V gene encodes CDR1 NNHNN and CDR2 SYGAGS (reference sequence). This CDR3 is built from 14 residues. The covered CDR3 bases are TGTGCCAGCGGGGCGACAGGGGATAATTCGCCC. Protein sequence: CASGATGDNSP. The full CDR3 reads CASGATGDNSPLYF.

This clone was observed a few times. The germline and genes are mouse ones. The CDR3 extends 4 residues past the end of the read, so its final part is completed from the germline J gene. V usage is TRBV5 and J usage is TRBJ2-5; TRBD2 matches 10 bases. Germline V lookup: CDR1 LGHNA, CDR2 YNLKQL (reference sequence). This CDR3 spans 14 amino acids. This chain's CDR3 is CASSRDWGVDTQYF. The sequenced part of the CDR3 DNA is TGTGCCAGCAGCCGAGACTGGGGGGTTGAC.

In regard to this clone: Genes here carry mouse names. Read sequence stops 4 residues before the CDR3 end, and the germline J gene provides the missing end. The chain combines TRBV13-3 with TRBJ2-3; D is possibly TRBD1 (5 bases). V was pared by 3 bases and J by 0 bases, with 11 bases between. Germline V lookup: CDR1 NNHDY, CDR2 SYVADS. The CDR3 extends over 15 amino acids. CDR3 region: CASSVRQTSAETLYF. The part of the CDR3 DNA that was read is TGTGCCAGCAGTGTTCGACAGACTAGTGCAGAA.

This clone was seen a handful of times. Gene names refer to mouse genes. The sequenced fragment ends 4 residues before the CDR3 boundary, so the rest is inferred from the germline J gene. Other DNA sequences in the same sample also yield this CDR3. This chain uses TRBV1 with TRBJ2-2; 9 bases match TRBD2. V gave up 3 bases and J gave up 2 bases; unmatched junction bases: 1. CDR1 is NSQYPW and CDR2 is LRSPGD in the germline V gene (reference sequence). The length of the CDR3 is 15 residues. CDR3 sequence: CTCSADWGNTGQLYF. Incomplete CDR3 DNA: TGCACCTGCAGTGCCGACTGGGGGAACACCGGG.

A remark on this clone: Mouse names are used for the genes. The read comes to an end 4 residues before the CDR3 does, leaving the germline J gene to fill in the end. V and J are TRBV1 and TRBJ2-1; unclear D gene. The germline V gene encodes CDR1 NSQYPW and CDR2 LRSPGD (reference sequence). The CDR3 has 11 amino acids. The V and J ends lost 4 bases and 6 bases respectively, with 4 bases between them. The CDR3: CTCSGSAEQFF. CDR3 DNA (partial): TGCACCTGCAGTGGCAGTGCT.

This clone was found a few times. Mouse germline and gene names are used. The sequenced CDR3 bases are TGTGCCAGCGGTGATATGAAAGGGGGATATCATAATTCGCCC. Its translation is CASGDMKGGYHNSP. The whole CDR3 sequence reads CASGDMKGGYHNSPLYF. J is TRBJ1-6 and V is TRBV13-2; D is perhaps TRBD1 (6 bases). Read data end 3 residues before the CDR3 end; the end is taken from the germline J gene. TRBJ1-6 is labeled an ORF, and its function is uncertain. With 1 base removed from V and 5 bases from J, the gap between germline ends came to 16 bases. This CDR3 region has 17 residues. Germline CDR1 NNHNN, CDR2 SYGAGS (reference sequence).

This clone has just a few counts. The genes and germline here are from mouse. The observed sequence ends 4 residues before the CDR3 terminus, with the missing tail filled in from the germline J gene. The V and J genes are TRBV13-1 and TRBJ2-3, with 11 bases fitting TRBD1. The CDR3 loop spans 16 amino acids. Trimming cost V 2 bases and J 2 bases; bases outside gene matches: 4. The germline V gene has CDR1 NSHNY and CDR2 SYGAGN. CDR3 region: CASSDGQGAVAETLYF. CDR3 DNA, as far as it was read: TGTGCCAGCAGTGACGGACAGGGGGCGGTTGCAGAA.

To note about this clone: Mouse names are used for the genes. The CDR3 DNA, read in part, is TGTGCCAGCAGCCCTCAGGGGGTAGCAAACACCGGG. Encoded protein: CASSPQGVANTG. From start to end, the CDR3 is CASSPQGVANTGQLYF. The chain employs TRBV5 and TRBJ2-2; 7 bases match TRBD1. Read sequence stops 4 residues before the CDR3 end, and the germline J gene provides the missing end. The CDR3 spans 16 residues. J was trimmed by 0 bases and V by 4 bases; bases with no gene match: 5. The germline CDR1 and CDR2 sequences are LGHNA and YNLKQL (reference sequence).

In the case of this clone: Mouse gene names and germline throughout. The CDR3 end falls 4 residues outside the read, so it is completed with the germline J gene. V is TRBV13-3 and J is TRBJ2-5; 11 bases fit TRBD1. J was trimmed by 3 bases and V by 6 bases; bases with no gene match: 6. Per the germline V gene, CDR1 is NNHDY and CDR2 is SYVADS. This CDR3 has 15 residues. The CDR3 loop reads CASTPGQGGQDTQYF. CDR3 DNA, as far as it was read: TGTGCCAGCACCCCGGGACAGGGGGGACAAGAC.

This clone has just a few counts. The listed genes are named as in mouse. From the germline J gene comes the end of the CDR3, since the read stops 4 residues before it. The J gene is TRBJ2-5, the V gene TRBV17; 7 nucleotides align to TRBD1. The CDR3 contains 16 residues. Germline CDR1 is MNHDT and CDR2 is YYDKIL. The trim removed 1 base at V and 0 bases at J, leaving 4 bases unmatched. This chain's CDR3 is CASSRGDSLNQDTQYF. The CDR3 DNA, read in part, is TGTGCTAGCAGTAGAGGGGACAGTCTTAACCAAGAC.